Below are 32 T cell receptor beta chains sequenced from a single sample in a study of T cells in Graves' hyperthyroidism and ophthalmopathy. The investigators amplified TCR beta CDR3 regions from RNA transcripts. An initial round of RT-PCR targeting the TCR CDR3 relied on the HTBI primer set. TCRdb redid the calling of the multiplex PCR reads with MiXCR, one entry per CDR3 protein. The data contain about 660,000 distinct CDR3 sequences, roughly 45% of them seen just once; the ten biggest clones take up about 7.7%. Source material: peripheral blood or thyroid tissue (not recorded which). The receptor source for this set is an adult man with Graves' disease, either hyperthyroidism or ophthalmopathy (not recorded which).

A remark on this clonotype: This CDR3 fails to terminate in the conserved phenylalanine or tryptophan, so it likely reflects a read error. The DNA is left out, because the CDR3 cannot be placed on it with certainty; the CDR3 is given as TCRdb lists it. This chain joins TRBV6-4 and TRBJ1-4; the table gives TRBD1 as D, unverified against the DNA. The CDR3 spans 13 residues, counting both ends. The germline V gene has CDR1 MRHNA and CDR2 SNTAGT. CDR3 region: CASSDPTRTGGMY.

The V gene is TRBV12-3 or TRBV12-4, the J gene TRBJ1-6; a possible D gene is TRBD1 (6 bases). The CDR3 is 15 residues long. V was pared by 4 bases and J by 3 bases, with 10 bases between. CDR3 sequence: CASSYGTSYNSPLHF. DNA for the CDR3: TGTGCCAGCAGTTACGGGACAAGCTATAATTCACCCCTCCACTTT.

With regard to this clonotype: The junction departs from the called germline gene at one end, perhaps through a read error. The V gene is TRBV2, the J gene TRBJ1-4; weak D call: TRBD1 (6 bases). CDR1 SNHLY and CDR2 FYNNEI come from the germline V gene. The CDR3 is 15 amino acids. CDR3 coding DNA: TGTGCCAGCAGTGAAAACAGGGCAACTAGTGAAAAACTGTTTTTT. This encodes CASSENRATSEKLFF.

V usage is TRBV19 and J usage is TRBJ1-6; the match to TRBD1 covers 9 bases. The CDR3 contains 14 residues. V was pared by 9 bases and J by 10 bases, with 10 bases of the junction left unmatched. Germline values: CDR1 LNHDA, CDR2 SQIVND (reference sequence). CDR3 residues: CASKPGTGTSPLHF. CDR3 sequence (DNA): TGTGCCAGCAAGCCCGGGACAGGGACCTCACCCCTCCACTTT.

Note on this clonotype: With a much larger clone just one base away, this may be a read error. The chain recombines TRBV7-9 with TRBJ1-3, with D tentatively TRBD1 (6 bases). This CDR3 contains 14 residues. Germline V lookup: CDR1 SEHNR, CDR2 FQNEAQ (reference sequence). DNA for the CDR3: TGTGCCAGCAGCTTTGGGGGGGCGGGAAACACCACATATTTT. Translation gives CASSFGGAGNTTYF.

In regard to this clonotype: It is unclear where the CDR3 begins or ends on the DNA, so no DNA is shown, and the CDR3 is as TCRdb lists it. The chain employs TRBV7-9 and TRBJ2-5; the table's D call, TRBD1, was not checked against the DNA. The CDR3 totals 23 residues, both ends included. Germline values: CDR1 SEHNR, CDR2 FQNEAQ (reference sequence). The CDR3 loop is CASSLAHGTANEKLFFGSGTQHF.

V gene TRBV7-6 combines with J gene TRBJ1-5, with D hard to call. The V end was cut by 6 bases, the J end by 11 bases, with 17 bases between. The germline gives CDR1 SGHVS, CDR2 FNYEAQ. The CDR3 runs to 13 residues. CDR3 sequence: CASSDSVGRAQHF. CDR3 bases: TGTGCCAGCAGTGACTCGGTGGGGAGGGCCCAGCATTTT.

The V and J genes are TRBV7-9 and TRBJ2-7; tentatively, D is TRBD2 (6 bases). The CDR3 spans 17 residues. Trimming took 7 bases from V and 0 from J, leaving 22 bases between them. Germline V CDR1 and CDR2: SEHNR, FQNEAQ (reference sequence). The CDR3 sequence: CASTERFQGGGSYEQYF. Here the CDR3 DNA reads TGTGCCAGCACAGAAAGGTTCCAGGGAGGTGGCTCCTACGAGCAGTACTTC.

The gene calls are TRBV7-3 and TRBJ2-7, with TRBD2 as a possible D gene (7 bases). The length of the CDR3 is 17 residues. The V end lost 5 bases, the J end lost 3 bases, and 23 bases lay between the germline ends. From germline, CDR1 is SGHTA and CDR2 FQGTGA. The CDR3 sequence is CASSPTGGTEGDYEQYF. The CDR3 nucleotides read TGTGCCAGCAGCCCCACGGGGGGCACAGAAGGAGACTACGAGCAGTACTTC.

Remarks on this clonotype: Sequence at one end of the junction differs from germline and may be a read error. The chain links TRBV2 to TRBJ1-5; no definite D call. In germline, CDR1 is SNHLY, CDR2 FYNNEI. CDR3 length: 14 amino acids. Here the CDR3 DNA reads TGTGCCAGCAGTCCTCGGACCGGGAATCAGCCCCGGCATTTT. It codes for CASSPRTGNQPRHF. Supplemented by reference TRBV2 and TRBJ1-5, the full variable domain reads EPEVTQTPSHQVTQMGQEVILRCVPISNHLYFYWYRQILGQKVEFLVSFYNNEISEKSEIFDDQFSVERPDGSNFTLKIRSTKLEDSAMYFCASSPRTGNQPRHFGDGTRLSIL.

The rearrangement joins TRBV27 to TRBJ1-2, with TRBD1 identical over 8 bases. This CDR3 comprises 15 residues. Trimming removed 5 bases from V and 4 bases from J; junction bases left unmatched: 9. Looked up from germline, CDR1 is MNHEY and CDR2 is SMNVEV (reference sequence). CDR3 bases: TGTGCCAGCAGTCCCGTCGACAGGGGTGGCTATGGCTACACCTTC. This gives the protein CASSPVDRGGYGYTF.

CDR3 nucleotide sequence: TGCAGCGTTGGGATAGCGGGAGTCGGCCAGACCCAGCATTTT. Translated: CSVGIAGVGQTQHF. The gene calls are TRBV29-1 and TRBJ1-5; D gene unclear. The CDR3 is 14 amino acids. V was shortened by 4 bases and J by 11 bases, with 21 bases between the two germline ends. Per the germline V gene, CDR1 is SQVTM and CDR2 is ANQGSEA.

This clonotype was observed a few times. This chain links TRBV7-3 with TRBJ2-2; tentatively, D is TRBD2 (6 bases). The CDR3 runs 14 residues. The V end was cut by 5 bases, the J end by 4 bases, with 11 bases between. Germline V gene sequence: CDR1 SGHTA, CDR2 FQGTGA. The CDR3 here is CASSQDGSTGELFF. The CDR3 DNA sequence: TGTGCCAGCAGCCAAGACGGGAGCACCGGGGAGCTGTTTTTT. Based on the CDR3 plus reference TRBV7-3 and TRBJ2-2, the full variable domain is GAGVSQTPSNKVTEKGKYVELRCDPISGHTALYWYRQSLGQGPEFLIYFQGTGAADDSGLPNDRFFAVRPEGSVSTLKIQRTERGDSAVYLCASSQDGSTGELFFGEGSRLTVL.

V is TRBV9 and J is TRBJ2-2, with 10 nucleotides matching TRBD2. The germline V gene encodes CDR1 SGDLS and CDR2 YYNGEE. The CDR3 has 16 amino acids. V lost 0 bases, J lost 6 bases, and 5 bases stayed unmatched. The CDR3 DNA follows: TGTGCCAGCAGCGTAGGGCCAGCGGGGGGGCCCGGGGAGCTGTTTTTT. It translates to CASSVGPAGGPGELFF.

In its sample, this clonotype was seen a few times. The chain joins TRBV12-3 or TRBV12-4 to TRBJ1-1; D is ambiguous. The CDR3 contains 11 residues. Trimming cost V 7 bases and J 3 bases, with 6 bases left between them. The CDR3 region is CASTRDTEAFF. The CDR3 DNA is TGTGCCAGCACCCGAGACACTGAAGCTTTCTTT.

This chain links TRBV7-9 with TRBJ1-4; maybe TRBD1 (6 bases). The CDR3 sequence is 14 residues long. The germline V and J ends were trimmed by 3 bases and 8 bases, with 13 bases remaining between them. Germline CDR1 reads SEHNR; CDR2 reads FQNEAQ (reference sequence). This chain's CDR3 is CASSLVAGDEKLFF. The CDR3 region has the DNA TGTGCCAGCAGCTTGGTAGCAGGGGACGAAAAACTGTTTTTT.

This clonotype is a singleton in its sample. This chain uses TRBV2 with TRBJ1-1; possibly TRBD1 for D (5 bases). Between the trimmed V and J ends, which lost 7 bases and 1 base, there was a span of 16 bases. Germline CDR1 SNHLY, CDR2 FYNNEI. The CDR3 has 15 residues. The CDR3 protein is CASTPSGRENTEAFF. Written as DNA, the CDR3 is TGTGCCAGCACCCCCTCGGGCAGGGAGAACACTGAAGCTTTCTTT.

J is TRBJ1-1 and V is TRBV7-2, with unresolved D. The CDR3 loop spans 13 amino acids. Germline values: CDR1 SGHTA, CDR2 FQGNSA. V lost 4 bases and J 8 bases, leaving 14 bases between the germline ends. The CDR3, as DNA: TGTGCCAGCAGCTCGGGGTGGCAGACGGAAGCTTTCTTT. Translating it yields CASSSGWQTEAFF.

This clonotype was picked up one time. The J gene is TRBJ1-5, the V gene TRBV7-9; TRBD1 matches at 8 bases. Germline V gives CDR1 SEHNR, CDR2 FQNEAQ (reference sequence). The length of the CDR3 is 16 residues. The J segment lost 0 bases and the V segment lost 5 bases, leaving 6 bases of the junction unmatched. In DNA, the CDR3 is TGTGCCAGCAGCCAAGCACAGGGGGATAGCAATCAGCCCCAGCATTTT. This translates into CASSQAQGDSNQPQHF.

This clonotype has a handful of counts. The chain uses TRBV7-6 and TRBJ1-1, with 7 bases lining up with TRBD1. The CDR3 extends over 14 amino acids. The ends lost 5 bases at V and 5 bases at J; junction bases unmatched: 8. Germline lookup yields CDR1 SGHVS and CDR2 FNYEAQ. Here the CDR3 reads CASSLDRERTEAFF. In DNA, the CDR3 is TGTGCCAGCAGCCTCGACAGGGAAAGAACTGAAGCTTTCTTT. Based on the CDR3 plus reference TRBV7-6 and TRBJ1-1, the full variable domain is GAGVSQSPRYKVTKRGQDVALRCDPISGHVSLYWYRQALGQGPEFLTYFNYEAQQDKSGLPNDRFSAERPEGSISTLTIQRTEQRDSAMYRCASSLDRERTEAFFGQGTRLTVV.

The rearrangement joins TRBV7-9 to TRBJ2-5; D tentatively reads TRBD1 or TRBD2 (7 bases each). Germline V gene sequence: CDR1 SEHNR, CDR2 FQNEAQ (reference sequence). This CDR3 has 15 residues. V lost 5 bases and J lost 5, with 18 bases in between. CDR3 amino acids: CASSRTGEGGETQYF. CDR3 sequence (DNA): TGTGCCAGCAGCCGTACAGGGGAGGGGGGGGAGACCCAGTACTTC.

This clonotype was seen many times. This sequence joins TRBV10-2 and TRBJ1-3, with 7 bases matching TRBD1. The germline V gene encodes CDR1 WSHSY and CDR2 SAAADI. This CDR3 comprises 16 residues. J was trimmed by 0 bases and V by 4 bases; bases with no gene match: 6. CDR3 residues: CASSGGQRSSGNTIYF. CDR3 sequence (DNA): TGCGCCAGCAGTGGGGGACAGCGGAGCTCTGGAAACACCATATATTTT.

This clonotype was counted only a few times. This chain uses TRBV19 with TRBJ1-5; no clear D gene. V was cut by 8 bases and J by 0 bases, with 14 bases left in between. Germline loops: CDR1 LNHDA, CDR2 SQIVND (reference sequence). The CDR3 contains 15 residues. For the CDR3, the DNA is TGTGCCAGTCGCCGAGAGGGCTTTAGCAATCAGCCCCAGCATTTT. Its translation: CASRREGFSNQPQHF. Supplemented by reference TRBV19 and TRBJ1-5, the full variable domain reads DGGITQSPKYLFRKEGQNVTLSCEQNLNHDAMYWYRQDPGQGLRLIYYSQIVNDFQKGDIAEGYSVSREKKESFPLTVTSAQKNPTAFYLCASRREGFSNQPQHFGDGTRLSIL.

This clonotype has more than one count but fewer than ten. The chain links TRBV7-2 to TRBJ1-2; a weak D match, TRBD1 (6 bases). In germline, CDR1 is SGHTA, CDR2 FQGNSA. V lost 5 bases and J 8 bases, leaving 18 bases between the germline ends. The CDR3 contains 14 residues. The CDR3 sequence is CASSPEGGEAGYTF. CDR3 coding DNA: TGTGCCAGCAGCCCCGAGGGGGGGGAGGCCGGCTACACCTTC.

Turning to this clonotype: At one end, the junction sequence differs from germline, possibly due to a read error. CDR3 nucleotide sequence: TGCGCCAGCAGCCGAAACCTGGCTGTCGGGAAACTGTTTTTT. Translating gives CASSRNLAVGKLFF. The rearrangement links TRBV7-2 to TRBJ1-4; the D is unclear. CDR1 SGHTA and CDR2 FQGNSA come from the germline V gene. This CDR3 is built from 14 residues.

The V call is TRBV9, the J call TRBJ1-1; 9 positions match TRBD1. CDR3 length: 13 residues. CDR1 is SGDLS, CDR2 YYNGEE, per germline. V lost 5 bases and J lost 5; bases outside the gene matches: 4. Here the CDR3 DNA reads TGTGCCAGCAGGAGGACAGGGGAAACTGAAGCTTTCTTT. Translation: CASRRTGETEAFF.

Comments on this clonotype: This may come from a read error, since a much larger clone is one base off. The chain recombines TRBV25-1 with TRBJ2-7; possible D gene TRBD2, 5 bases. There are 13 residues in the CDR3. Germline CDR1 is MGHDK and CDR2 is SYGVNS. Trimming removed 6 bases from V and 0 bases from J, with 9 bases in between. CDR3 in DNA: TGTGCCAGCAGGGACTCCCACTCCTACGAGCAGTACTTC. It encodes CASRDSHSYEQYF.

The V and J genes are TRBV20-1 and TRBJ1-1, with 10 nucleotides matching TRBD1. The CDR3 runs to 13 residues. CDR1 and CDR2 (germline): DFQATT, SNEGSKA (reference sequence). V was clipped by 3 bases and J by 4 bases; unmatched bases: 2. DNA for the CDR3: TGCAGTGCTAGGCGGACAGGGGGCACTGAAGCTTTCTTT. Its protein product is CSARRTGGTEAFF.

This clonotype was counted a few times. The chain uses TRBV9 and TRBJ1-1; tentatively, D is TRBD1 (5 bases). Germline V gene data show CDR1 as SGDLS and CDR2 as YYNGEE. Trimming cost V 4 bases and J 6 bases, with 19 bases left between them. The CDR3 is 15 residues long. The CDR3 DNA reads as TGTGCCAGCAGCCTAATCGGAGGGGCGCAAGCTGAAGCTTTCTTT. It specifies CASSLIGGAQAEAFF.

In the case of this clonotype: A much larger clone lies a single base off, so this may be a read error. CDR3 protein: CATSDKRGISYEQYF. Here the CDR3 DNA reads TGTGCCACCAGTGACAAACGGGGGATCTCCTACGAGCAGTACTTC. The rearrangement links TRBV24-1 to TRBJ2-7, with a possible D match to TRBD2 (6 bases). The V and J ends lost 4 bases and 0 bases respectively, with 12 bases between them. The germline CDR1 and CDR2 sequences are KGHDR and SFDVKD. The CDR3 spans 15 residues.

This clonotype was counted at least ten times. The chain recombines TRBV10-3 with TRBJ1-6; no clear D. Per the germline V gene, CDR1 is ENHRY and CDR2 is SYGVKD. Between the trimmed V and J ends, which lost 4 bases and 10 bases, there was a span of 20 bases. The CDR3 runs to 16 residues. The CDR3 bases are TGTGCCATCAGTGCGCTAAAGGAGGCCGGTGGGTCACCCCTCCACTTT. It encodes CAISALKEAGGSPLHF.

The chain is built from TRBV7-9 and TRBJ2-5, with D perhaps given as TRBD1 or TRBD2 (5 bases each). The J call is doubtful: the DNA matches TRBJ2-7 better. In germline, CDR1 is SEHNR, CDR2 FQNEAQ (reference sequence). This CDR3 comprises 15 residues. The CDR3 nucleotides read TGTGCCAGCAGCCCCGGCGGGCAGGGATCCTACGAGCAGTACTTC. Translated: CASSPGGQGSYEQYF.